A single sample is the source of the 21 T cell receptor beta chains below, sequenced in a study of CD8+CD57+ T cells in acquired aplastic anemia. Researchers used genomic DNA as the template to profile TCR beta VDJ and CDR3. TCRdb itself ran the reads through MiXCR, one entry per CDR3 protein. The sample lists some 410,000 distinct CDR3 sequences, around 72% occurring once. Sequenced material: sorted CD4+, CD8+, or CD8+CD57+ T cells (not recorded which) from PBMCs. All receptors derive from a human donor in good health, serving as a control.

A word on this clonotype: One end of the junction varies from germline; a read error may be responsible. The rearrangement links TRBV7-2 to TRBJ2-7; 10 bases align to TRBD2. The CDR3 has 14 residues. Looked up from germline, CDR1 is SGHTA and CDR2 is FQGNSA. The DNA of the CDR3 is TGTGCCAGCAGCCTAGCGGGGGCTTATAACGAGCAGCACTTC. Translating gives CASSLAGAYNEQHF.

This clonotype has just a few counts. The rearrangement links TRBV20-1 to TRBJ1-2; 7 bases align to TRBD1. The trim removed 3 bases at V and 4 bases at J, leaving 5 bases unmatched. Germline CDR1 reads DFQATT; CDR2 reads SNEGSKA (reference sequence). The CDR3 length is 13 residues. Written as DNA, the CDR3 is TGCAGTGCTAGGTCCCGGACAGGCTATGGCTACACCTTC. It codes for CSARSRTGYGYTF.

The chain is built from TRBV20-1 and TRBJ2-3, with 11 bases matching TRBD2. Germline CDR1 is DFQATT and CDR2 is SNEGSKA (reference sequence). The CDR3 extends over 14 amino acids. V lost 5 bases, J lost 3 bases, and 4 bases stayed unmatched. CDR3 sequence (DNA): TGCAGTGCTCCTCGGACTAGCGGGACAGATACGCAGTATTTT. Residues: CSAPRTSGTDTQYF.

Regarding this clonotype: The junction does not match germline at one end; this may be a read error. This sequence joins TRBV7-8 and TRBJ2-2; 7 bases align to TRBD1. The CDR3 consists of 14 residues. The germline V gene encodes CDR1 SGHVS and CDR2 FQNEAQ. The CDR3 region is CASSTKTGQETQYF. CDR3 in DNA: TGTGCCAGCAGCACTAAGACAGGGCAAGAGACCCAGTACTTT.

The genes are TRBV6-6 and TRBJ1-1, with 7 bases that match TRBD1. Looked up from germline, CDR1 is MNHNY and CDR2 is SVGAGI (reference sequence). The trim removed 2 bases at V and 11 bases at J, leaving 2 bases unmatched. There are 11 residues in the CDR3. Here the CDR3 DNA reads TGTGCCAGCAGTTACAGGGGGCGGGCTTTCTTT. This encodes CASSYRGRAFF.

Note on this clonotype: Its ends do not fully match the called genes, so a read error is possible. The V call is TRBV7-9, the J call TRBJ1-2, with TRBD1 identical over 11 bases. The CDR3 extends over 16 amino acids. Germline loops: CDR1 SEHNR, CDR2 FQNEAQ (reference sequence). For the CDR3, the DNA is TGCGCCAGCAGCTTGGTGGGACAGGGGGTCGGTGAGGGCTACACCTTT. Its protein is CASSLVGQGVGEGYTF.

This chain links TRBV7-6 with TRBJ2-7; maybe TRBD1 (5 bases). Trimming left V 1 base short and J 4 bases short, with 11 bases between. There are 14 residues in the CDR3. In germline, CDR1 is SGHVS, CDR2 FNYEAQ. The CDR3 protein is CASSLDQGSYEQYF. The CDR3 DNA reads as TGTGCCAGCAGCTTAGATCAGGGCTCGTACGAGCAGTACTTC.

The chain employs TRBV7-2 and TRBJ2-7, with D perhaps matching TRBD1 or TRBD2 (6 bases each). The V gene's germline CDR1 is SGHTA and CDR2 FQGNSA. The CDR3 runs to 14 residues. Trimming left V 4 bases short and J 4 bases short, with 14 bases between. The CDR3 protein is CASSSSWGAYEQYF. Written as DNA, the CDR3 is TGTGCCAGCAGCTCGTCGTGGGGGGCTTACGAGCAGTACTTC.

There are many counts of this clonotype. This chain uses TRBV7-2 with TRBJ2-6; the D gene is possibly TRBD2 (5 bases). Between the trimmed V and J ends, which lost 5 bases and 0 bases, there was a span of 11 bases. Germline V gene lookup returns CDR1 SGHTA and CDR2 FQGNSA. CDR3 size: 16 residues. The CDR3 spells CASSAEGVSGANVLTF. The CDR3 bases are TGTGCCAGCAGCGCCGAGGGCGTCTCTGGGGCCAACGTCCTGACTTTC.

This sequence joins TRBV7-3 and TRBJ1-1, with 7 bases identical to TRBD1. The V segment lost 5 bases and the J segment 14 bases; nucleotides outside the gene matches: 17. The germline CDR1 and CDR2 sequences are SGHTA and FQGTGA. The CDR3 has 14 residues. The CDR3 protein is CASSRPGGDSYTFF. The CDR3 DNA sequence: TGTGCCAGCAGCCGGCCAGGGGGAGACAGCTACACCTTCTTT.

CDR3 DNA: TGTGCCAGCAGCCCCGGCAGGGCCACCGGGGCGCTGTTTCAGTACTTC. This gives the protein CASSPGRATGALFQYF. The rearrangement uses TRBV7-6 and TRBJ2-7; tentatively, D is TRBD1 or TRBD2 (5 bases each). Trimming took off 5 bases at V and 10 bases at J, with 27 bases between the two ends. This CDR3 has 16 residues. Germline V CDR1 and CDR2: SGHVS, FNYEAQ.

V gene TRBV20-1 combines with J gene TRBJ1-2; D unclear. CDR1 is DFQATT and CDR2 is SNEGSKA in the germline V gene (reference sequence). The CDR3 has 11 amino acids. Trimming took 0 bases from V and 14 from J, leaving 13 bases between them. The CDR3 coding sequence is TGCAGTGCTAGAGATCATGCGCGTTTAACCTTC. It yields the protein CSARDHARLTF.

This clonotype was found many times. The chain combines TRBV6-1 with TRBJ2-7, with D perhaps assigned TRBD1 or TRBD2 (5 bases each). Trimming left V 9 bases short and J 3 bases short, with 15 bases between. This CDR3 comprises 13 residues. Germline CDR1 MNHNS, CDR2 SASEGT. The CDR3 coding sequence is TGTGCCAGTTCCGGGACGCCTAACTACGAGCAGTACTTC. The encoded protein is CASSGTPNYEQYF.

Points on this clonotype: This likely comes from a read error, as the CDR3 has no conserved phenylalanine or tryptophan at its end. No DNA is shown, since the ends of the CDR3 on it are uncertain; the CDR3 is the one TCRdb lists. The chain combines TRBV7-4 with TRBJ2-5; TRBD1 is the table's D call, not checked against the DNA. Germline V gene lookup returns CDR1 SGHVT and CDR2 SQSDAQ. The CDR3 extends over 13 residues, inclusive of both ends. The CDR3 reads CASSYHRDEQYFG.

The CDR3: CASKYLRGGETQFF. In DNA form, the CDR3 reads TGTGCCAGCAAGTATCTGAGGGGCGGCGAGACCCAGTTCTTC. The chain joins TRBV25-1 to TRBJ2-5; the D call may be TRBD1 or TRBD2 (5 bases each). The J call may not be correct, given that the DNA end is closer to TRBJ2-1. The CDR3 is 14 amino acids. The germline V gene encodes CDR1 MGHDK and CDR2 SYGVNS.

The chain has TRBV7-2 and TRBJ2-3; TRBD2 matches 11 bases. Germline CDR1 and CDR2: SGHTA and FQGNSA. This CDR3 is 15 amino acids long. J was trimmed by 11 bases and V by 3 bases; bases with no gene match: 10. The CDR3 nucleotides are TGTGCCAGCAGCTTTCTAGCGGGGGGTCGAAATGAGCAGTATTTT. It codes for CASSFLAGGRNEQYF.

This clonotype was observed a single time. CDR3: CASSPWVPMKLGGTQYF. The CDR3 coding sequence is TGCGCCAGCAGCCCCTGGGTTCCCATGAAGCTGGGGGGGACCCAGTACTTC. V and J are TRBV5-1 and TRBJ2-5; a weak D match, TRBD2 (6 bases). This CDR3 is 17 amino acids long. Germline CDR1 SGHRS, CDR2 YFSETQ. V lost 4 bases and J lost 7, with 26 bases in between.

The chain recombines TRBV25-1 with TRBJ2-5, with no clear D. Germline CDR1 is MGHDK and CDR2 is SYGVNS. V lost 6 bases and J 7 bases, leaving 18 bases between the germline ends. There are 14 residues in the CDR3. CDR3 sequence reads: CASSPMGTQRTQYF. In DNA form, the CDR3 reads TGTGCCAGCAGCCCGATGGGTACTCAACGGACCCAGTACTTC.

This clonotype has a count of ten or more. J is TRBJ1-4 and V is TRBV19; possibly TRBD1 for D (6 bases). The CDR3 is made up of 15 amino acids. CDR1 and CDR2 (germline): LNHDA, SQIVND (reference sequence). V lost 6 bases, J lost 4 bases, and 15 bases lay in between. The CDR3 here is CASRTTGTDNEKLFF. CDR3 coding DNA: TGTGCCAGTAGGACTACAGGGACCGATAATGAAAAACTGTTTTTT. Based on the CDR3 plus reference TRBV19 and TRBJ1-4, the full variable domain is DGGITQSPKYLFRKEGQNVTLSCEQNLNHDAMYWYRQDPGQGLRLIYYSQIVNDFQKGDIAEGYSVSREKKESFPLTVTSAQKNPTAFYLCASRTTGTDNEKLFFGSGTQLSVL.

This clonotype has just one count. Germline and junction disagree at one end, which may indicate a read error. This sequence joins TRBV29-1 and TRBJ1-4, with D hard to call. There are 12 residues in the CDR3. Germline V lookup: CDR1 SQVTM, CDR2 ANQGSEA. Here the CDR3 DNA reads TGCAGCGTTGGACGGCGGAATGAAAATCTGTCTTTT. Protein product: CSVGRRNENLSF.

This clonotype was picked up many times. The chain carries TRBV30 and TRBJ1-3, with D unclear. Germline V CDR1 and CDR2: GTSNPN, SVGIG (reference sequence). Trimming took off 4 bases at V and 0 bases at J, with 7 bases between the two ends. This CDR3 spans 13 amino acids. The CDR3 loop is CAWNRISGNTIYF. For the CDR3, the DNA is TGTGCCTGGAATCGGATCTCTGGAAACACCATATATTTT.